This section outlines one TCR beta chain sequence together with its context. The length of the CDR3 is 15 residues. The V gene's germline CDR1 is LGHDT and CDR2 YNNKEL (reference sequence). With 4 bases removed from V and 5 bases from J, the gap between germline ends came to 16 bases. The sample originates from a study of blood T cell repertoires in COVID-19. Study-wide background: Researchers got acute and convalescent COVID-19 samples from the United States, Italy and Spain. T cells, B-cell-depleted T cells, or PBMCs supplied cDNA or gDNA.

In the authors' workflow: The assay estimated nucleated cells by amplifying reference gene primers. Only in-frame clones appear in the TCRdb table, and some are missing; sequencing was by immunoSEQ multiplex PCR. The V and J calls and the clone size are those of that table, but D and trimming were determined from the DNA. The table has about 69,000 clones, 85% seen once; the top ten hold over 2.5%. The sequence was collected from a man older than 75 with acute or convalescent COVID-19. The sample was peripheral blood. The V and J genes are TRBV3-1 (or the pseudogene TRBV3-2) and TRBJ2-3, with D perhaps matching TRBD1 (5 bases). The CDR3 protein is CASSLRGALQDTQYF. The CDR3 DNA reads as TGTGCCAGCAGCCTCCGTGGGGCTCTTCAAGATACGCAGTATTTT.